Below are 25 T cell receptor beta chains sequenced from a single sample in a study of Ad26.COV2.S vaccination and SARS-CoV-2 variants. The method was immunoSEQ multiplex PCR; TCRdb's version includes in-frame clones alone and lacks a portion of them. The sample records about half a million clones, 89% being singletons. The treatment is: around 19 received Ad26.COV2.S at low or high dose, single or two shots; 5 received placebo; per-sample allocation not given. Sampling was done on day 63 after the first vaccine or placebo injection. Sample: peripheral blood, taken in a trial of Ad26.COV2.S vaccine versus placebo. These receptors all stem from a person aged 18 to 65 who received the Ad26.COV2.S COVID-19 vaccine or a placebo.

The chain links TRBV18 to TRBJ1-3, with D possibly matching TRBD1 (6 bases). Germline V gives CDR1 KGHSH, CDR2 LQKENI. The CDR3 has 15 amino acids. Trimming took 3 bases from V and 1 from J, leaving 10 bases between them. CDR3 loop: CASSPRDISGNTIYF. CDR3 nucleotide sequence: TGTGCCAGCTCACCCAGGGACATATCTGGAAACACCATATATTTT.

This sequence joins TRBV6-2 or TRBV6-3 and TRBJ2-1; tentative D call: TRBD2 (6 bases). The germline V and J ends were trimmed by 2 bases and 5 bases, with 19 bases remaining between them. Germline loops: CDR1 MNHEY, CDR2 SVGEGT. The CDR3 extends over 17 amino acids. CDR3 in amino acids: CASSYGEWGEGHNEQFF. In DNA, the CDR3 is TGTGCCAGCAGTTACGGAGAGTGGGGGGAAGGTCACAATGAGCAGTTCTTC.

The chain couples TRBV7-6 to TRBJ2-3; D perhaps matches TRBD2 (5 bases). CDR1 and CDR2 from the germline V gene are SGHVS and FNYEAQ. V lost 5 bases and J 3 bases, leaving 18 bases between the germline ends. CDR3 length equals 16 residues. The CDR3 region has the DNA TGTGCCAGCAGCCCCCGCGGGCGGGCTGAAACAGATACGCAGTATTTT. Protein product: CASSPRGRAETDTQYF.

This sequence joins TRBV7-8 and TRBJ1-2; D unclear. The germline V and J ends were trimmed by 4 bases and 1 base, with 7 bases remaining between them. The CDR3 extends over 13 amino acids. CDR1 is SGHVS and CDR2 is FQNEAQ in the germline V gene. The CDR3 sequence: CASSSTVNYGYTF. Here the CDR3 DNA reads TGTGCCAGCAGCTCTACAGTTAACTATGGCTACACCTTC.

The V gene is TRBV27, the J gene TRBJ2-7; 8 nucleotides line up with TRBD2. After removal of 8 bases from V and 1 base from J, the junction contained 10 bases not matched to a gene. Germline values: CDR1 MNHEY, CDR2 SMNVEV (reference sequence). This CDR3 has 15 amino acids. CDR3 in amino acids: CASYKSVAGSYEQYF. The CDR3 region has the DNA TGTGCCAGCTATAAGTCGGTAGCGGGATCCTACGAGCAGTACTTC.

The V and J genes are TRBV7-2 and TRBJ2-5; TRBD2 aligns across 10 bases. With 4 bases clipped from V and 4 bases from J, the junction kept 3 bases outside the gene matches. The CDR3 has 14 residues. CDR1 and CDR2 from the germline V gene are SGHTA and FQGNSA. The chain's CDR3 is CASSWTSGSETQYF. CDR3 DNA: TGTGCCAGCAGCTGGACTAGCGGTTCAGAGACCCAGTACTTC. The full variable domain, in which reference TRBV7-2 and TRBJ2-5 provide the parts outside the CDR3, is GAGVSQSPSNKVTEKGKDVELRCDPISGHTALYWYRQSLGQGLEFLIYFQGNSAPDKSGLPSDRFSAERTGGSVSTLTIQRTQQEDSAVYLCASSWTSGSETQYFGPGTRLLVL.

This chain uses TRBV3-1 (or the pseudogene TRBV3-2) with TRBJ1-2; D gene ambiguous. CDR3 length: 14 residues. Trimming took off 8 bases at V and 3 bases at J, with 16 bases between the two ends. The germline CDR1 and CDR2 sequences are LGHDT and YNNKEL (reference sequence). CDR3 sequence reads: CASGIGFRDYGYTF. CDR3 nucleotide sequence: TGTGCCAGCGGGATTGGGTTTCGGGACTATGGCTACACCTTC.

This rearrangement joins TRBV23-1 to TRBJ1-5; 7 nucleotides agree with TRBD1. TRBV23-1 is marked as an open reading frame, function uncertain. V was pared by 3 bases and J by 3 bases, with 17 bases of the junction left unmatched. The CDR3 contains 19 residues. The CDR3 DNA reads TGCGCCAGCAGTCACTGGGTGGCAGGGGGAAGGGCGGACAATCAGCCCCAGCATTTT. This translates into CASSHWVAGGRADNQPQHF.

J is TRBJ2-5 and V is TRBV27; 9 bases align to TRBD2. Germline assignment: CDR1 MNHEY and CDR2 SMNVEV (reference sequence). The ends lost 11 bases at V and 1 base at J; junction bases unmatched: 8. This CDR3 contains 14 residues. CDR3 in DNA: TGTGCCTCTAAGCGGGGGGTAACCCAAGAGACCCAGTACTTC. It codes for CASKRGVTQETQYF.

The chain employs TRBV2 and TRBJ2-7; 10 bases line up with TRBD2. J was trimmed by 3 bases and V by 10 bases; bases with no gene match: 9. The V gene's germline CDR1 is SNHLY and CDR2 FYNNEI. The CDR3 extends over 14 amino acids. CDR3 coding DNA: TGTGCCACCGCCCGCCAGCGGGGGGGCTACGAGCAGTACTTC. This sequence encodes CATARQRGGYEQYF.

J is TRBJ2-1 and V is TRBV2; the match to TRBD2 covers 8 bases. After removal of 6 bases from V and 7 bases from J, the junction contained 11 bases not matched to a gene. The CDR3 runs to 15 residues. Germline CDR1 reads SNHLY; CDR2 reads FYNNEI. The DNA for the CDR3 is TGTGCCAGCAGGGGTGGGGCGGGAGGAGGTAATGAGCAGTTCTTC. This codes for CASRGGAGGGNEQFF.

On this clone: This may stem from a read error, because a much larger clone lies one nucleotide away. Within the sample, other DNA sequences also encode this same CDR3. This sequence joins TRBV6-4 and TRBJ2-6; D is possibly TRBD1 (6 bases). V lost 3 bases, J lost 0 bases, and 6 bases lay in between. The V gene's germline CDR1 is MRHNA and CDR2 SNTAGT. The length of the CDR3 is 15 residues. CDR3 in amino acids: CASSEDSSGANVLTF. The DNA of the CDR3 is TGTGCCAGCAGTGAGGACAGCTCTGGGGCCAACGTCCTGACTTTC.

The chain carries TRBV19 and TRBJ1-4; 7 positions match TRBD1. Germline V CDR1 and CDR2: LNHDA, SQIVND (reference sequence). The CDR3 runs 16 residues. The V gene end was trimmed by 1 base and the J gene end by 8 bases; junction bases not matched to a gene: 10. CDR3 sequence reads: CASSIAKPGQREKLFF. DNA of the CDR3: TGTGCCAGTAGTATAGCCAAGCCGGGACAGCGGGAAAAACTGTTTTTT.

This clone was seen ten or more times. The chain's CDR3 is CASRGLAGDTGELFF. CDR3 nucleotides: TGTGCCAGTAGGGGACTAGCGGGAGACACCGGGGAGCTGTTTTTT. The chain carries TRBV19 and TRBJ2-2; the match to TRBD2 covers 14 bases. This CDR3 has 15 amino acids. Germline trimming cut 6 bases from V and 3 bases from J; bases unmatched to any gene: 0. Per the germline V gene, CDR1 is LNHDA and CDR2 is SQIVND (reference sequence).

The chain uses TRBV5-4 and TRBJ1-2; no clear D. V was cut by 1 base and J by 2 bases, with 3 bases left in between. The CDR3 runs 12 residues. CDR1 is SGHNT, CDR2 YYREEE, per germline (reference sequence). The CDR3 reads CASSLPNYGYTF. The CDR3 DNA is TGTGCCAGCAGCTTGCCCAACTATGGCTACACCTTC.

This clone was seen only once. V gene TRBV4-1 combines with J gene TRBJ2-5, with TRBD1 as a possible D gene (5 bases). This CDR3 spans 14 amino acids. CDR1 and CDR2 from the germline V gene are MGHRA and YSYEKL. Trimming cost V 4 bases and J 4 bases, with 13 bases left between them. The CDR3 sequence: CASSPRQQVETQYF. In DNA form, the CDR3 reads TGCGCCAGCAGCCCCCGACAGCAAGTAGAGACCCAGTACTTC.

The sample holds one count of this clone. The chain employs TRBV30 and TRBJ2-5; D gene uncertain. Looked up from germline, CDR1 is GTSNPN and CDR2 is SVGIG (reference sequence). V lost 4 bases and J lost 1, with 4 bases in between. The CDR3 consists of 11 residues. The CDR3 sequence: CAWNLQETQYF. The CDR3 DNA reads as TGTGCCTGGAACCTCCAAGAGACCCAGTACTTC. The complete variable domain, with remaining parts taken from reference TRBV30 and TRBJ2-5, reads SQTIHQWPATLVQPVGSPLSLECTVEGTSNPNLYWYRQAAGRGLQLLFYSVGIGQISSEVPQNLSASRPQDRQFILSSKKLLLSDSGFYLCAWNLQETQYFGPGTRLLVL.

This clone was seen a handful of times. This chain links TRBV7-2 with TRBJ2-4; the D is unclear. The CDR3 runs to 15 residues. V was clipped by 4 bases and J by 1 base, with 11 bases between them. CDR1 and CDR2 (germline): SGHTA, FQGNSA. The CDR3 bases are TGTGCCAGCAGCTCATCGGGCGACGCCAAAAACATTCAGTACTTC. This encodes CASSSSGDAKNIQYF.

The chain combines TRBV2 with TRBJ2-3; TRBD1 matches 9 bases. J lost 7 bases, V lost 6 bases, and 8 bases had no gene match. The CDR3 is made up of 14 amino acids. The germline V gene has CDR1 SNHLY and CDR2 FYNNEI. The CDR3 reads CASRSRDRVNTQYF. CDR3 bases: TGTGCCAGCAGGTCCCGGGACAGGGTTAATACGCAGTATTTT.

This clone has more than one count but fewer than ten. This chain joins TRBV19 and TRBJ2-7; D is tentatively TRBD1 or TRBD2 (5 bases each). V was trimmed by 4 bases and J by 2 bases, leaving 9 bases between them. Germline-derived CDR1 and CDR2 are LNHDA and SQIVND (reference sequence). The CDR3 has 13 residues. CDR3 amino acids: CASSRWGPYEQYF. CDR3 nucleotide sequence: TGTGCCAGTAGTAGGTGGGGACCCTACGAGCAGTACTTC.

This clone appeared once. The chain has TRBV5-1 and TRBJ2-7; 9 positions match TRBD1. J gave up 4 bases and V 0 bases, and 5 bases lay outside the gene matches. Germline V gene data show CDR1 as SGHRS and CDR2 as YFSETQ. The CDR3 runs 15 residues. The CDR3 DNA reads TGCGCCAGCAGCTTGGCCTACGGACAGGGGTACGAGCAGTACTTC. Translation: CASSLAYGQGYEQYF.

J is TRBJ2-5 and V is TRBV29-1; perhaps TRBD2 as D (5 bases). The V end was cut by 7 bases, the J end by 2 bases, with 14 bases between. The CDR3 is 13 amino acids. The germline CDR1 and CDR2 sequences are SQVTM and ANQGSEA. This CDR3 is CSGVVSGQETQYF. CDR3 nucleotides: TGCAGCGGGGTCGTAAGCGGTCAAGAGACCCAGTACTTC. The full variable domain, its missing parts supplied by reference TRBV29-1 and TRBJ2-5, is SAVISQKPSRDICQRGTSLTIQCQVDSQVTMMFWYRQQPGQSLTLIATANQGSEATYESGFVIDKFPISRPNLTFSTLTVSNMSPEDSSIYLCSGVVSGQETQYFGPGTRLLVL.

The rearrangement links TRBV5-1 to TRBJ1-2; D gene ambiguous. V shed 0 bases and J shed 6 bases, with 15 bases lying between them. The CDR3 has 15 residues. Germline-derived CDR1 and CDR2 are SGHRS and YFSETQ. The CDR3: CASSLANSRQDGYTF. Here the CDR3 DNA reads TGCGCCAGCAGCTTGGCCAACAGCAGGCAAGATGGCTACACCTTC.

This rearrangement joins TRBV29-1 to TRBJ2-7, with no clear D. Germline CDR1 and CDR2: SQVTM and ANQGSEA. Between the trimmed V and J ends, which lost 2 bases and 3 bases, there was a span of 8 bases. The CDR3 loop spans 12 amino acids. The chain's CDR3 is CSVETEYYEQYF. The CDR3 nucleotides read TGCAGCGTTGAAACGGAGTACTACGAGCAGTACTTC.

V is TRBV11-2 and J is TRBJ1-3; TRBD1 matches 9 bases. Looked up from germline, CDR1 is SGHAT and CDR2 is FQNNGV. The CDR3 has 19 amino acids. After removal of 5 bases from V and 0 bases from J, the junction contained 14 bases not matched to a gene. The CDR3 reads CASSVGTGLPLVSGNTIYF. Written as DNA, the CDR3 is TGTGCCAGCAGCGTAGGGACAGGGCTCCCACTGGTCTCTGGAAACACCATATATTTT.